The clone carrying this T cell receptor beta chain was counted only a few times. It was with a sample-barcoded 5' primer and a J-beta primer mix that a second PCR of roughly 6 to 11 cycles was run. Tags on each cDNA molecule came from a template-switch adaptor with 12 random nucleotides. Each CDR3 protein is one row after TCRdb ran MiXCR on the 5' RACE reads. The sample consists of 750,000 to 1,000,000 distinct CDR3 sequences, 25% to 30% of them appearing once. The sample is drawn from a study of blood T cells in healthy people across ages. J gave up 2 bases and V 5 bases, and 4 bases lay outside the gene matches. CDR1 DFQATT and CDR2 SNEGSKA come from the germline V gene (reference sequence). This CDR3 spans 14 amino acids. These records were also assigned to another study, of T cells of mothers and their children.

Sequenced material: blood. The chain is built from TRBV20-1 and TRBJ1-5; 9 nucleotides line up with TRBD1. This sequence originates from a woman between 40 and 55 years old in good health. CDR3 loop: CSAGQGLGNQPQHF. The DNA for the CDR3 is TGCAGTGCTGGACAGGGGTTGGGCAATCAGCCCCAGCATTTT.